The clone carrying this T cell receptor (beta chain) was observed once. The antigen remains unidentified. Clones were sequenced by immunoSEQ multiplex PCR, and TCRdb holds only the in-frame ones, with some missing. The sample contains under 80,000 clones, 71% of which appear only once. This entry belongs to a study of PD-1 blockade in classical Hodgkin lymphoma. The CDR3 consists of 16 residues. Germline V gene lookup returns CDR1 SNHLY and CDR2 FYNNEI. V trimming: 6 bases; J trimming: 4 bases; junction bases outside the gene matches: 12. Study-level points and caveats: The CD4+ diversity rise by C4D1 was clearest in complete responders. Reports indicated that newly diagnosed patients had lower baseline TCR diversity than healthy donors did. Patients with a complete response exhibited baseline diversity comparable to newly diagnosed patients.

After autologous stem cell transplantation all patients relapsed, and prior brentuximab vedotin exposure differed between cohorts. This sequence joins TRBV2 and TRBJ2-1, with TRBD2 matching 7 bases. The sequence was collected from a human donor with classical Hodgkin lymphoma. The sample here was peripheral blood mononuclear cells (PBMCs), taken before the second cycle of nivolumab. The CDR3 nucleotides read TGTGCCAGCAGCGCTAGCGGATTTAAGGATTACAATGAGCAGTTCTTC. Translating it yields CASSASGFKDYNEQFF.